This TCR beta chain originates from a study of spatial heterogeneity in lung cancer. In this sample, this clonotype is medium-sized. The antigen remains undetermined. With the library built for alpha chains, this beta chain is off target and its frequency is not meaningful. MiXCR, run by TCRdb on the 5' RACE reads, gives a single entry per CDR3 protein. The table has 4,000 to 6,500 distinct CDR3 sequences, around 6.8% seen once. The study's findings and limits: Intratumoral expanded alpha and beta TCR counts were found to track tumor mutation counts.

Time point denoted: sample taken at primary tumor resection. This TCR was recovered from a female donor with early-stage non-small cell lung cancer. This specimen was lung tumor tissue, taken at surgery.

CDR3 bases: TGTGCCAGCAGCCCCGGACAGGGCGTTACCTACGAGCAGTACTTC. This translates into CASSPGQGVTYEQYF. This chain uses TRBV3-1 with TRBJ2-7; 8 bases are shared with TRBD1. The CDR3 is 15 residues long. The V gene's germline CDR1 is LGHDT and CDR2 YNNKEL (reference sequence). The V gene end was trimmed by 4 bases and the J gene end by 2 bases; junction bases not matched to a gene: 7.